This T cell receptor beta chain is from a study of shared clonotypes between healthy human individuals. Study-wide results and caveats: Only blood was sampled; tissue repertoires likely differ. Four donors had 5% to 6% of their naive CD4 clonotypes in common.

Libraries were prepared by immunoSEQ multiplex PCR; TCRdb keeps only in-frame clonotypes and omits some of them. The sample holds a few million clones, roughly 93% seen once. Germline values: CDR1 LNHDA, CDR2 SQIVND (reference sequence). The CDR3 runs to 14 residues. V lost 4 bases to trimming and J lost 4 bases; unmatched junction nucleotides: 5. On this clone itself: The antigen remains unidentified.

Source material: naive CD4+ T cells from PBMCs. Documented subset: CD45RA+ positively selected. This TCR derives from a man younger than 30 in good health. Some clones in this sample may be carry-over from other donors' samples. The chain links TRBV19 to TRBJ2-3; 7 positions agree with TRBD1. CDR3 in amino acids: CASSTTGLPDTQYF. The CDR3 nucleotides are TGTGCCAGTAGTACGACAGGGCTTCCAGATACGCAGTATTTT.